Sequencing of this TCR beta chain was carried out in a study of T-cell reconstitution after alpha-beta-depleted transplantation in children. Findings of the study overall: One year after transplant, T-cell counts and diversity came mostly from newly produced T cells. Reportedly, roughly two months post-transplant, alpha-beta T cells arose from several hundred expanded graft clones. TCRbeta diversity was high at day 60 in some patients (a result of surviving recipient T cells and thymic progenitors).

This clonotype was picked up a small number of times. Its antigen is not known. CDR3 length: 16 residues. V lost 0 bases and J lost 4, with 12 bases in between. The library targeted TCRbeta and was prepared with unique molecular identifiers. Each CDR3 protein is one row after TCRdb ran MiXCR on the PCR reads. The data contain about 400,000 distinct CDR3 sequences, 15% to 20% of them singletons. The rearrangement links TRBV12-3 or TRBV12-4 to TRBJ2-2; no definite D call. The receptor was derived from a boy younger than two who had a stem cell transplant for Wiskott-Aldrich syndrome, so the T cells may come from the graft donor. The specimen comprised PBMCs, mostly from graft donor cells, sampled 360 days after TCRalphabeta/CD19-depleted stem cell transplant. The CDR3 here is CASSLARKTLTGELFF. The CDR3 bases are TGTGCCAGCAGTTTAGCGCGTAAGACCCTCACCGGGGAGCTGTTTTTT.